The clone carrying this TCR beta chain was recorded a few times. Antigen: not known. The CDR3 is 15 amino acids. V trimming: 6 bases; J trimming: 5 bases; junction bases outside the gene matches: 6. The record originates from a study of response to subunit inactivated influenza vaccine. General study findings and limits: It was the authors' suggestion that each seasonal influenza vaccination recruits few new T cells.

TCRdb re-called the RT-PCR reads with MiXCR, one entry per CDR3 protein. The data show roughly 570,000 distinct CDR3 sequences, with about 15% seen just once and more than 9.5% held by the top ten. The chain is built from TRBV12-3 or TRBV12-4 and TRBJ2-1; 11 nucleotides line up with TRBD2. The source is a man aged 45 to 65 who received an inactivated influenza vaccine. Sequences were derived from PBMCs from blood, sampled 11 to 12 days after vaccination. This CDR3 reads CASSVLAGANNEQFF. The CDR3 DNA sequence: TGTGCCAGCAGCGTACTAGCGGGAGCAAACAATGAGCAGTTCTTC.